The source of this T cell receptor beta chain is a study of control samples from healthy donors and cancer patients. The data were produced by immunoSEQ multiplex PCR, yet TCRdb's version contains in-frame clones alone and is incomplete. The sample carries about 75,000 clones, 94% recorded once. Only one count was recorded for this clone. Unmatched junction bases numbered 6, after V lost 7 bases and J lost 4 bases. This CDR3 spans 13 amino acids. The sequenced material came from blood. The chain links TRBV12-3 or TRBV12-4 to TRBJ1-1; TRBD1 matches 7 bases. The origin of this receptor is a woman aged 40 to 50 in good health. The CDR3 DNA is TGTGCCAGCACCTTAAACAGGGGCACTGAAGCTTTCTTT. Its translation: CASTLNRGTEAFF.